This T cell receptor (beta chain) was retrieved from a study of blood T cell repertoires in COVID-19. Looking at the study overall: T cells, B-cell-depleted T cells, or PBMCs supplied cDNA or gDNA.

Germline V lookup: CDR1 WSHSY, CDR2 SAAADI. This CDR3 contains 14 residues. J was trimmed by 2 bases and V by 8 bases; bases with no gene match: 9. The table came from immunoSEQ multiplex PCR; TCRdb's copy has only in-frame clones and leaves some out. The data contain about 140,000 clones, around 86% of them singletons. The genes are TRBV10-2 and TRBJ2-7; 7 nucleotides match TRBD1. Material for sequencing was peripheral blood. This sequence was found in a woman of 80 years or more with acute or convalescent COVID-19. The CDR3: CASREGGTTYEQYF. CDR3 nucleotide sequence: TGCGCCAGCCGCGAAGGGGGCACTACCTACGAGCAGTACTTC.